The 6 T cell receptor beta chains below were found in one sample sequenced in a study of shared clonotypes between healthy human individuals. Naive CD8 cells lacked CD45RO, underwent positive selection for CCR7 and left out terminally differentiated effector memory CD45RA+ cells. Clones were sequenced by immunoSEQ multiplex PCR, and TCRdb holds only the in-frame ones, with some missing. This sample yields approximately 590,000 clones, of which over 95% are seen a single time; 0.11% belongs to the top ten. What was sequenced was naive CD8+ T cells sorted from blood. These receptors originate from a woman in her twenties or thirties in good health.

In DNA form, the CDR3 reads TGCGCCAGCAGTGGAGGTAGGCCGCCCTACGAGCAGTACTTC. Its translation: CASSGGRPPYEQYF. The genes are TRBV10-1 and TRBJ2-7; D unresolved. CDR1 is WNHNN, CDR2 SYGVQD, per germline (reference sequence). CDR3 length equals 14 residues. The ends were cut back, 4 bases at V and 2 bases at J, with 12 bases in the middle.

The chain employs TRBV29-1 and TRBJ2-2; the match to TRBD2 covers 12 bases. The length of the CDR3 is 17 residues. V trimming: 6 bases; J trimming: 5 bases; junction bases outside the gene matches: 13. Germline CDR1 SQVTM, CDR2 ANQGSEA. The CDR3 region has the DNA TGCAGCGTGCACGATTCTAGCGGGAGGGCCGGTACCGGGGAGCTGTTTTTT. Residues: CSVHDSSGRAGTGELFF.

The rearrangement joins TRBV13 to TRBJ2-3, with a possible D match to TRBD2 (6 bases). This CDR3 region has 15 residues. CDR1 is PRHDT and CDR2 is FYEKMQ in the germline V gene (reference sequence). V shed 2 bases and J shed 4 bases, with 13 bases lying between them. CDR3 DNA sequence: TGTGCCAGCAGCTTATTAGGAGGGAATTCAGATACGCAGTATTTT. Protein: CASSLLGGNSDTQYF.

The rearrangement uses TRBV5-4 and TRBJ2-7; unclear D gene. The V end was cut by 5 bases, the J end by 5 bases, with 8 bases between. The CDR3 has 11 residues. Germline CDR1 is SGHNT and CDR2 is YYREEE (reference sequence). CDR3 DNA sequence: TGTGCCAGCAGTAATGGAGACGAGCAGTACTTC. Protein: CASSNGDEQYF. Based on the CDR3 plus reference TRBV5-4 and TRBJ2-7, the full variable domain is ETGVTQSPTHLIKTRGQQVTLRCSSQSGHNTVSWYQQALGQGPQFIFQYYREEENGRGNFPPRFSGLQFPNYSSELNVNALELDDSALYLCASSNGDEQYFGPGTRLTVT.

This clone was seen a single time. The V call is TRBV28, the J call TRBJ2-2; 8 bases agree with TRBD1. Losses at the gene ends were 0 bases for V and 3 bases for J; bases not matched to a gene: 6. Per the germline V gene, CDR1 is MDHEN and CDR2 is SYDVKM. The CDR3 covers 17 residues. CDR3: CASSLWVGTGDTGELFF. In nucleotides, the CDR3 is TGTGCCAGCAGTTTATGGGTCGGGACAGGAGACACCGGGGAGCTGTTTTTT.

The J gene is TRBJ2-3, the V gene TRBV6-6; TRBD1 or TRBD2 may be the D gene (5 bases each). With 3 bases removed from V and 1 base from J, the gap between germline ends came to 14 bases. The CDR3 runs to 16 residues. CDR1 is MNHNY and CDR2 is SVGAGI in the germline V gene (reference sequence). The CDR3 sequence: CASSYWGRRRTDTQYF. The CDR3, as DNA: TGTGCCAGCAGTTATTGGGGGAGACGACGCACAGATACGCAGTATTTT.